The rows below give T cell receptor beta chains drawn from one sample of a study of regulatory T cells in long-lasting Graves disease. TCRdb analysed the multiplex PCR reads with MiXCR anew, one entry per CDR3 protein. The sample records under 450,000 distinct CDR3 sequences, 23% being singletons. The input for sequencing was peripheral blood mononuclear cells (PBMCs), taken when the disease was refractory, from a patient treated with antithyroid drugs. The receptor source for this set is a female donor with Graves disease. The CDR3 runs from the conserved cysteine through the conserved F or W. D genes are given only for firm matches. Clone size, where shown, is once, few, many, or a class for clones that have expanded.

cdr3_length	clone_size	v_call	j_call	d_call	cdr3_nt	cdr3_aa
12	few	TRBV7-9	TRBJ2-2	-	TGTGTATCTGGGGCCTACACCGGGGAGCTGTTTTTT	CVSGAYTGELFF
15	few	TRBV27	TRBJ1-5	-	TGTGCCAGCAGTTTATGGTCCGCAAGCAATCAGCCCCAGCATTTT	CASSLWSASNQPQHF
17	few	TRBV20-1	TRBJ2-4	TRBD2	TGCAGTGCTTGCCCTAGAAATGGCGCAGCGGGGGAAAACATTCAGTACTTC	CSACPRNGAAGENIQYF
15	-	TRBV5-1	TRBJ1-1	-	TGCGCCAGCAGCCGGCCGGCGACGGGTAACACTGAAGCTTTCTTT	CASSRPATGNTEAFF
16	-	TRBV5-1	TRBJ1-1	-	TGCGCCAGCAGCGAGAGGGACACAGGACTGAACACTGAAGCTTTCTTT	CASSERDTGLNTEAFF
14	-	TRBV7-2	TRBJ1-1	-	TGTGCCAGCAGCTTAGAAGTTAGAACGGCGGGAGCTTTCTTT	CASSLEVRTAGAFF
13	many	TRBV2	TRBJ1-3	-	TGTGCCAGCAGTGGGGGGACTGGAAACACCATATATTTT	CASSGGTGNTIYF
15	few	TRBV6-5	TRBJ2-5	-	TGTGCCAGCAGTTACGCAGGACAGCTAAGAGAGACCCAGTACTTC	CASSYAGQLRETQYF
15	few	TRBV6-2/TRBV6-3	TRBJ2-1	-	TGTGCCAGCAGTTACGACTCAAGCTCCTACAATGAGCAGTTCTTC	CASSYDSSSYNEQFF
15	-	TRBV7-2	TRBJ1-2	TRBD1	TGTGCCAGCAGCCAAGAAACAGGGGCTTACTATGGCTACACCTTC	CASSQETGAYYGYTF
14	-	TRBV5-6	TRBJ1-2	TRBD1	TGTGCCAGCACTTCGAGACAGGGGCCGACAGGCTACACCTTC	CASTSRQGPTGYTF
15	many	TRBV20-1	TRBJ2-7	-	TGCAGTGCTAGAGATGACAGGCAGGGCTTCTACGAGCAGTACTTC	CSARDDRQGFYEQYF
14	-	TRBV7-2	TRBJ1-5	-	TGTGCCAGCAGCTTAGCAGGGTCCAGTCAGCCCCAGCATTTT	CASSLAGSSQPQHF
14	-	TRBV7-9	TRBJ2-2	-	TGTGCCAGCGGAGGGCTTTACAACACCGGGGAGCTGTTTTTT	CASGGLYNTGELFF
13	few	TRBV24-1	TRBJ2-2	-	TGTGCCACCTCGGGGGCGGTCGCCGGGGAGCTGTTTTTT	CATSGAVAGELFF
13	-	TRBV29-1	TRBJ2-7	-	TGCAGCGTTGAACGAGGGGCTGGGTACGAGCAGTACTTC	CSVERGAGYEQYF
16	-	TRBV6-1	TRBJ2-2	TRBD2	TGTGCCAGCAGTGCAGCTAGCGGGAGAAGCCCCGGGGAGCTGTTTTTT	CASSAASGRSPGELFF
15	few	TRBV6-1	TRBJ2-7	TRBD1	TGTGCCAGCGTGACAGGGGGTATTTCCCAGGACGAGCAGTACTTC	CASVTGGISQDEQYF
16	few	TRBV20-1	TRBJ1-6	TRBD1	TGCAGTGCCAGGGGGGGGACAGTGAGTTATAATTCACCCCTCCACTTT	CSARGGTVSYNSPLHF
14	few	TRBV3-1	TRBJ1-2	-	TGTGCCAGCAGCCAAGATCCCGCTAACTATGGCTACACCTTC	CASSQDPANYGYTF
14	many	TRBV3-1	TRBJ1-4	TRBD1	TGTGCCAGCAGCTTCCGACAGGGTGGCGAAAAACTGTTTTTT	CASSFRQGGEKLFF
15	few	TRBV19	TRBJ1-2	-	TGTGCCAGTAGTCTCCATACGACAAGCAATGATGGCTACACCTTC	CASSLHTTSNDGYTF
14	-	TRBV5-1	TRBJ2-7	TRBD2	TGCGCCAGCAGCTCCCGGGGAGGGCCGGGGGAGCAGTACTTC	CASSSRGGPGEQYF
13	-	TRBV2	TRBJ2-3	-	TGTGCCAGCAACCGACTAACCACAGATACGCAGTATTTT	CASNRLTTDTQYF
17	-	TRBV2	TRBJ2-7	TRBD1	TGTGCCAGCAGCCAAGCCCTCAGGGGGCGATTATCCTACGAGCAGTACTTC	CASSQALRGRLSYEQYF
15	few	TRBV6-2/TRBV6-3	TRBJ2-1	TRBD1	TGTGCCAGCAGATGGACAGGGGGCAAATACAATGAGCAGTTCTTC	CASRWTGGKYNEQFF
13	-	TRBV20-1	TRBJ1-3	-	TGCAGTGCTAGGCCCAACTTCGGAAACACCATATATTTT	CSARPNFGNTIYF
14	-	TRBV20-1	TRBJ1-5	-	TGCAGTGCTAGTCCTTCGACGGACAATCAGCCCCAGCATTTT	CSASPSTDNQPQHF
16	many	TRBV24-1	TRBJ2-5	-	TGTGCCACCAGTGATCCCGGACAGAGGGGTCATGGGACCCAGTACTTC	CATSDPGQRGHGTQYF
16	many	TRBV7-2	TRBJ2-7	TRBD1	TGTGCCAGCAGCTTAGGTTTTGGACAGGGGGCGTACGAGCAGTACTTC	CASSLGFGQGAYEQYF
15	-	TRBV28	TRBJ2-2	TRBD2	TGTGCCAGCAGTTTAGGGCTAGCGGCCCCTAGGGAGCTGTTTTTT	CASSLGLAAPRELFF
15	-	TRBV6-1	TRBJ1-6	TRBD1	TGTGCCAGCATCAACAGGTGGCAGGGGGACTCACCCCTCCACTTT	CASINRWQGDSPLHF
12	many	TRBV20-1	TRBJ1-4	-	TGCAGTGCCCACCGCCCCTCGGAAAAACTGTTTTTT	CSAHRPSEKLFF
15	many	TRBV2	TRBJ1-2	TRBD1	TGTGCCAGCAGTGTAAGACAGGGGAAGGACTCGGGCTACACCTTC	CASSVRQGKDSGYTF
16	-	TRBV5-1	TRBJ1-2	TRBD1	TGCGCCAGCAGCTTGGCCTTGGGACAGGGGAATTACGGCTACACCTTC	CASSLALGQGNYGYTF
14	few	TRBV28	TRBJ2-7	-	TGTGCCAGCAGAATACCGGGACCGCCCTACGAGCAGTACTTC	CASRIPGPPYEQYF